This T cell receptor (beta chain) derives from a study of shared clonotypes between healthy human individuals. General study points: Naive CD4 clonotypes were shared across several donors at roughly 4.6%.

Concerning this clone itself: Antigen: not known.

The V gene's germline CDR1 is SGHTA and CDR2 FQGNSA. The ends were cut back, 5 bases at V and 12 bases at J, with 16 bases in the middle. The CDR3 has 12 amino acids. Measured with immunoSEQ multiplex PCR; TCRdb has only the in-frame clones, and not every one. The repertoire holds fewer than 850,000 clones, with about 90% as singletons. The TCR sequence derives from a man younger than 35 in good health. Some clones in this sample may be carry-over from other donors' samples. Sequenced: memory CD8+ T cells from PBMCs. The subset: CD45RO+ cells pooled with CCR7-negative TemRA cells. This chain uses TRBV7-2 with TRBJ1-2; TRBD1 might be the D (5 bases). The CDR3 protein is CASSQVRVNHTF. CDR3 bases: TGTGCCAGCAGCCAAGTCAGGGTTAACCACACCTTC.